This T cell receptor beta chain came from a study of response to subunit inactivated influenza vaccine. General study findings and limits: After each seasonal influenza vaccination, few new T cells are recruited, the authors suggested.

Each CDR3 protein is one row after TCRdb ran MiXCR on the RT-PCR reads. The sample carries under 800,000 distinct CDR3 sequences, approximately 15% recorded once. This clonotype was seen at least ten times. Its antigen is not known. With 1 base removed from V and 0 bases from J, the gap between germline ends came to 4 bases. This CDR3 comprises 13 residues. Germline CDR1 DFQATT, CDR2 SNEGSKA (reference sequence). The sequencing here drew on PBMCs from blood, taken roughly 15 days before vaccination. The genes are TRBV20-1 and TRBJ1-5; the D is unclear. The origin of this receptor is a man aged 45-65 years who received an inactivated influenza vaccine. The CDR3 is CSARGVSNQPQHF. CDR3 nucleotide sequence: TGCAGTGCTAGAGGGGTTAGCAATCAGCCCCAGCATTTT.